This T cell receptor beta chain was recovered during a study of T-cell reconstitution after alpha-beta-depleted transplantation in children. This clonotype was seen a few times. Preparation of the TCRbeta library used unique molecular identifiers. From the PCR reads, TCRdb called clonotypes with MiXCR, one entry per CDR3 protein. Altogether some 490,000 distinct CDR3 sequences are present, under 15% being singletons, with the ten largest covering over 5.5%. Sequenced material: PBMCs from the stem cell graft donor, taken from the stem cell graft. This sequence was found in a human donor who donated a stem cell graft to a child with combined immunodeficiency.

The CDR3 nucleotides are TGCGCCAGCAGCCAAGAAGGCGGCAGCCTTAATGAAAAACTGTTTTTT. It translates to CASSQEGGSLNEKLFF. This chain joins TRBV4-3 and TRBJ1-4; D uncertain. Trimming removed 0 bases from V and 4 bases from J, with 12 bases in between. The germline CDR1 and CDR2 sequences are LGHNA and YSLEER. This CDR3 has 16 residues.